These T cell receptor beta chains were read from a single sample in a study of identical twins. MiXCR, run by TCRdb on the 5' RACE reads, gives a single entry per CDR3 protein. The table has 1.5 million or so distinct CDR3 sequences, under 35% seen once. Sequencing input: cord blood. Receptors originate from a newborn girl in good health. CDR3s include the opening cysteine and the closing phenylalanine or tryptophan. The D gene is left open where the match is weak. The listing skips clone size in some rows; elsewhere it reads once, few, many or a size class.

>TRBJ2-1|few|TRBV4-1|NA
CASSQRLGWDEQFF
TGCGCCAGCAGCCAACGACTAGGATGGGATGAGCAGTTCTTC
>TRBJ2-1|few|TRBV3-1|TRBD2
CASSPGTSGRPLSYNEQFF
TGTGCCAGCAGCCCTGGGACTAGCGGGAGGCCGCTTTCCTACAATGAGCAGTTCTTC
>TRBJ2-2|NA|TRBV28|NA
CSSKWANTGELFF
TGTTCCAGCAAGTGGGCGAACACCGGGGAGCTGTTTTTT
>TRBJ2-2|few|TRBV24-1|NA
CATSDSGQNTGELFF
TGTGCCACCAGTGACTCGGGACAGAACACCGGGGAGCTGTTTTTT
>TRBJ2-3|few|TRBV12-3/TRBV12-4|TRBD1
CASRFTGGFTDTQYF
TGTGCCAGCAGATTCACAGGGGGATTCACAGATACGCAGTATTTT
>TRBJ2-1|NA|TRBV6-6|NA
CASSPRGGPYNEQFF
TGTGCCAGCAGTCCCAGGGGGGGTCCCTACAATGAGCAGTTCTTC
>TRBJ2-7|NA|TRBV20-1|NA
CSAAGTESYEQYF
TGCAGTGCAGCCGGGACGGAGAGCTACGAGCAGTACTTC
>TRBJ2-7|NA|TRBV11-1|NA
CASSLGGTTVYEQYF
TGTGCCAGCAGCTTAGGGGGGACCACCGTCTACGAGCAGTACTTC
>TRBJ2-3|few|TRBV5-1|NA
CASSLAQLTSSTDTQYF
TGCGCCAGCAGCTTGGCCCAGCTCACCTCTAGCACAGATACGCAGTATTTT
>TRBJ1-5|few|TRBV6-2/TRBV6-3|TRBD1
CASSFGATGNQPQHF
TGTGCCAGCAGTTTTGGGGCGACAGGGAATCAGCCCCAGCATTTT
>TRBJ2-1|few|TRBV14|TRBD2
CASSRNGGSSYNEQFF
TGTGCCAGCAGCCGTAACGGCGGGAGCTCCTACAATGAGCAGTTCTTC
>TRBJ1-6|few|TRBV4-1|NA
CASSQSLISPLHF
TGCGCCAGCAGCCAAAGCCTTATTTCACCCCTCCACTTT
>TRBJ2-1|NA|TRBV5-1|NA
CASSLGLGNDEQFF
TGCGCCAGCAGCTTGGGACTAGGAAACGATGAGCAGTTCTTC
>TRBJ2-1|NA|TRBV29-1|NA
CSVDLSYNEQFF
TGCAGCGTTGATTTGTCCTACAATGAGCAGTTCTTC
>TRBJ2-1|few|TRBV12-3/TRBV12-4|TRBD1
CATSLHHRGPQPSYNEQFF
TGTGCCACCTCACTCCACCACAGGGGGCCCCAACCATCCTACAATGAGCAGTTCTTC
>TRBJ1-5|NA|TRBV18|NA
CASPPRNQPQHF
TGTGCCAGCCCACCACGCAATCAGCCCCAGCATTTT
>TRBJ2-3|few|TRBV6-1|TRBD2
CASSVTGTSGTDTQYF
TGTGCCAGCAGTGTTACCGGGACTAGCGGCACAGATACGCAGTATTTT
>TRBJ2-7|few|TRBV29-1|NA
CSVDRYNEQYF
TGCAGCGTTGACCGGTACAATGAGCAGTACTTC
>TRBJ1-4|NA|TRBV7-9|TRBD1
CASSFGDRLNEKLFF
TGTGCCAGCAGCTTCGGGGACAGACTTAATGAAAAACTGTTTTTT
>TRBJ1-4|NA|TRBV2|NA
CASSERRINEKLFF
TGTGCCAGCAGTGAAAGGCGGATTAATGAAAAACTGTTTTTT
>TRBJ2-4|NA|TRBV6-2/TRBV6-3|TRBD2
CASSPGLAGWAKNIQYF
TGTGCCAGCAGTCCAGGACTAGCGGGATGGGCCAAAAACATTCAGTACTTC
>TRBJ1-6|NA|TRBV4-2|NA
CASSQDRGQGRNSPLHF
TGTGCCAGCAGCCAAGATCGGGGCCAGGGGCGGAATTCACCCCTCCACTTT
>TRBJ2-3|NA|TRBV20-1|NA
CSAREGAEDTQYF
TGCAGTGCTAGGGAGGGGGCGGAGGATACGCAGTATTTT
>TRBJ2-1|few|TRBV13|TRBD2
CASSWSSGRYNEQFF
TGTGCCAGCAGCTGGTCTAGCGGGCGCTACAATGAGCAGTTCTTC
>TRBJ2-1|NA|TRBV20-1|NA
CSARGASSYNEQFF
TGCAGTGCTAGAGGGGCCAGCTCCTACAATGAGCAGTTCTTC
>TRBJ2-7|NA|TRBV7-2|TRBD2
CASSVIAGRTYEQYF
TGTGCCAGCAGCGTAATAGCGGGGCGGACCTACGAGCAGTACTTC
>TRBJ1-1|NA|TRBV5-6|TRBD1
CATSPDRDTEAFF
TGTGCCACCTCCCCGGACAGGGACACTGAAGCTTTCTTT
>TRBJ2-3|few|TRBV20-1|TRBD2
CSAAWGGSTDTQYF
TGCAGTGCGGCGTGGGGGGGTAGCACAGATACGCAGTATTTT
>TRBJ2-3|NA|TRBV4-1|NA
CASSQVGAANTQYF
TGCGCCAGCAGCCAAGTAGGAGCAGCGAATACGCAGTATTTT
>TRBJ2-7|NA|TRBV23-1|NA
CASSQSERDEQYF
TGCGCCAGCAGTCAATCGGAGAGGGACGAGCAGTACTTC
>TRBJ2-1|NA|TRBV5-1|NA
CASRSLAPHNEQFF
TGCGCCAGCAGAAGTCTAGCGCCCCACAATGAGCAGTTCTTC
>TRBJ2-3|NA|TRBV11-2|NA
CASSLVGRGTQYF
TGTGCCAGCAGCTTAGTGGGAAGAGGTACGCAGTATTTT
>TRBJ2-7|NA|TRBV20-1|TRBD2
CSAGGGSYEQYF
TGCAGTGCTGGCGGGGGATCCTACGAGCAGTACTTC
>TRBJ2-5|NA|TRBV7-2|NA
CASSLGGIGYEQCF
TGTGCCAGCAGCTTAGGGGGGATTGGGTACGAGCAGTGCTTC
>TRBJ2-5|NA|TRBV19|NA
CASSIGGQNEQYF
TGTGCCAGTAGTATAGGGGGGCAAAATGAGCAGTACTTC
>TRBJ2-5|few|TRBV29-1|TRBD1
CSVERDRLQETQYF
TGCAGCGTTGAAAGGGACAGGCTTCAAGAGACCCAGTACTTC
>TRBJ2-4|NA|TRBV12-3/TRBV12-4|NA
CASSFWVGPEAKNIQYF
TGTGCCAGCAGTTTCTGGGTGGGCCCGGAAGCCAAAAATATTCAGTACTTC
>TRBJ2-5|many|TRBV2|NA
CASSEQGQETQYF
TGTGCCAGCAGTGAACAGGGCCAAGAGACCCAGTACTTC
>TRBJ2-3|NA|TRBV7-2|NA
CTSSLDTDTQYF
TGTACCAGCAGCCTGGACACAGATACGCAGTATTTT
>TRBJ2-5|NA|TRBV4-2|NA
CASSQTLGDHLGGETQYF
TGTGCCAGCAGCCAGACCTTAGGGGACCACCTAGGAGGGGAGACCCAGTACTTC
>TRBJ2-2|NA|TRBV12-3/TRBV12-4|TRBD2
CASRSWTSGGVANTGELFF
TGTGCCAGCAGGAGCTGGACTAGCGGGGGGGTCGCGAACACCGGGGAGCTGTTTTTT
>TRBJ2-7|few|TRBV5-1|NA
CASSFSRTAYEQYF
TGCGCCAGCAGCTTCTCTCGGACCGCCTACGAGCAGTACTTC
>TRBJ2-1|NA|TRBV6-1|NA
CASSLTGSVYEQFF
TGTGCCAGCAGCCTCACAGGGTCTGTTTATGAGCAGTTCTTC
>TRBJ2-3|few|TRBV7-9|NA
CASSLAEADTQYF
TGTGCCAGCAGCCTAGCCGAGGCAGATACGCAGTATTTT
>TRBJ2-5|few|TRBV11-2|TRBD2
CASSPMWTSEQETQYF
TGTGCCAGCAGCCCCATGTGGACTAGCGAACAAGAGACCCAGTACTTC
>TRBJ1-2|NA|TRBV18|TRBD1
CASSPRTGGEVYGYTF
TGTGCCAGCTCACCCCGGACAGGGGGCGAGGTCTATGGCTACACCTTC
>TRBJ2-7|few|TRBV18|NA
CASSPDSGTYEQYF
TGTGCCAGCTCACCGGACAGTGGAACCTACGAGCAGTACTTC
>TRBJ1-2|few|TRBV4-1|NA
CASSQERLNYGYTF
TGCGCCAGCAGCCAAGAGCGGCTTAACTATGGCTACACCTTC
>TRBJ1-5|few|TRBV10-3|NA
CAISGQPNQPQHF
TGTGCCATCAGTGGACAGCCGAATCAGCCCCAGCATTTT
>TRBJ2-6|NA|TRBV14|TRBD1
CASSGQGPLHVLTF
TGTGCCAGCAGCGGACAGGGTCCCCTCCACGTCCTGACTTTC
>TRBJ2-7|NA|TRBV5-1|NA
CASSLALGPGSYEQYF
TGCGCCAGCAGCTTGGCCTTGGGCCCCGGATCCTACGAGCAGTACTTC
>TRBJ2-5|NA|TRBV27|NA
CASSSRGPKETQYF
TGTGCCAGCAGTTCCCGGGGACCGAAAGAGACCCAGTACTTC